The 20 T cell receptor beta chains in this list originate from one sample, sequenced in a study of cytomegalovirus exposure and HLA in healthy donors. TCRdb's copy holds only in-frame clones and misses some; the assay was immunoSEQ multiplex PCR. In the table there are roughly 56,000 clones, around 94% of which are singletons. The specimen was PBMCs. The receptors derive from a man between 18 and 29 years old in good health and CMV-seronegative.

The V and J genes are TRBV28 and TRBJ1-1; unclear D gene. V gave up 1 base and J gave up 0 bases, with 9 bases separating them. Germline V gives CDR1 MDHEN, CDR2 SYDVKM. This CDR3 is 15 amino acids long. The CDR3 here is CASSLFGWVNTEAFF. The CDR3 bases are TGTGCCAGCAGTTTATTCGGGTGGGTGAACACTGAAGCTTTCTTT.

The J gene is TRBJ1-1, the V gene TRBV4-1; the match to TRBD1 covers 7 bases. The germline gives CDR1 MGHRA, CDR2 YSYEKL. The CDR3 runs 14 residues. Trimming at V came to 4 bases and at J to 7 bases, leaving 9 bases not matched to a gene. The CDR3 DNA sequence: TGCGCCAGCAGCCTTTACCTCCGGGACAGTGAAGCTTTCTTT. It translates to CASSLYLRDSEAFF.

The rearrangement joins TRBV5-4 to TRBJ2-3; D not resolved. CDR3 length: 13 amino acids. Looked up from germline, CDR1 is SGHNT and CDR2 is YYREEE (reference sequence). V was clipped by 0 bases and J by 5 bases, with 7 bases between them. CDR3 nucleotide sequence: TGTGCCAGCAGCTTGGTTTCCGGAGATACGCAGTATTTT. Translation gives CASSLVSGDTQYF.

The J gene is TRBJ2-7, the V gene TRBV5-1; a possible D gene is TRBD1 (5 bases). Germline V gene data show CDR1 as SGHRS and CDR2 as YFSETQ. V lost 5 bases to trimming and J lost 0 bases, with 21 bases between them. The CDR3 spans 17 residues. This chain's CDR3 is CASSLRSGLENSYEQYF. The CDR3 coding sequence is TGCGCCAGCAGTCTCAGGTCAGGGTTGGAAAACTCCTACGAGCAGTACTTC.

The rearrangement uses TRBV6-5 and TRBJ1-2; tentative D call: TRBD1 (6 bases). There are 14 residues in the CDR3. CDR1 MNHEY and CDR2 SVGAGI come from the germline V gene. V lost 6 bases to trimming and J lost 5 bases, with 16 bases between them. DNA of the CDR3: TGTGCCAGCAGGCCCGGGACAAAAGATTATGGCTACACCTTC. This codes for CASRPGTKDYGYTF.

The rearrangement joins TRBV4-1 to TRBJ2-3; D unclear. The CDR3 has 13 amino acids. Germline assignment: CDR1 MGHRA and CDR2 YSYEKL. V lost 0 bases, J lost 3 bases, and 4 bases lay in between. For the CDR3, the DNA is TGCGCCAGCAGCCAAGACGAGACAGATACGCAGTATTTT. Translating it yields CASSQDETDTQYF.

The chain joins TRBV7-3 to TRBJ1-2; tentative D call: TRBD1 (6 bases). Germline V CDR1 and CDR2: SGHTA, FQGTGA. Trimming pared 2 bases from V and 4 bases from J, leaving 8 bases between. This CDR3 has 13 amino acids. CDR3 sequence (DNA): TGTGCCAGCAGCTTAGGACAGAGCTATGGCTACACCTTC. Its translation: CASSLGQSYGYTF.

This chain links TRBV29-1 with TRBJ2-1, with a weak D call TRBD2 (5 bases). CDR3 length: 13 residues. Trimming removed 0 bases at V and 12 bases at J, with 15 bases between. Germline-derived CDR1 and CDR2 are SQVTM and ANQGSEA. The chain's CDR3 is CSVEDLIGEWQFF. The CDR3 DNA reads TGCAGCGTTGAAGATCTTATCGGGGAATGGCAGTTCTTC.

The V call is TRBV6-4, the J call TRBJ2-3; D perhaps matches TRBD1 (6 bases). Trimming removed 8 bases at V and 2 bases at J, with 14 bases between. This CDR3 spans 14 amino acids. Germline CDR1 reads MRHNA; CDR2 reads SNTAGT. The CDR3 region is CASLKGVPTDTQYF. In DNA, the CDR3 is TGTGCCAGCCTAAAGGGGGTTCCCACAGATACGCAGTATTTT.

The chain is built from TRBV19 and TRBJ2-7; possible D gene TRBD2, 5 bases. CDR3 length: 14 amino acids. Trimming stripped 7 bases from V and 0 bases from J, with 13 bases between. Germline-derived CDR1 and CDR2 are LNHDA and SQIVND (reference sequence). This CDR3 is CASTPSLRSYEQYF. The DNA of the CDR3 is TGTGCCAGTACTCCTAGCCTTCGCTCCTACGAGCAGTACTTC.

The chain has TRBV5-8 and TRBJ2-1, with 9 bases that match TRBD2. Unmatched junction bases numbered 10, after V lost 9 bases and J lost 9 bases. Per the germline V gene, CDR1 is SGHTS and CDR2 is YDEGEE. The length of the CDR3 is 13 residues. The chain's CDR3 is CATDLGLAAEQFF. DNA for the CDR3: TGTGCCACGGATTTGGGACTAGCTGCTGAGCAGTTCTTC.

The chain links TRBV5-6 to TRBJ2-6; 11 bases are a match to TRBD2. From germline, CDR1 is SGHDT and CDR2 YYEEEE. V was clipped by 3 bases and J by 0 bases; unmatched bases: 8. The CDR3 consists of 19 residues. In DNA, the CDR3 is TGTGCCAGCAGCTGGGGAGGGACTAGCGGTAGCTCTGGGGCCAACGTCCTGACTTTC. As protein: CASSWGGTSGSSGANVLTF.

The CDR3 loop is CASSGRLELADTQYF. The CDR3 region has the DNA TGTGCCAGCAGCGGCCGACTAGAGCTGGCAGATACGCAGTATTTT. This chain links TRBV11-3 with TRBJ2-3, with TRBD2 as a possible D gene (6 bases). V was trimmed by 5 bases and J by 4 bases, leaving 16 bases between them. This CDR3 has 15 residues. Germline CDR1 reads SGHNT; CDR2 reads YENEEA.

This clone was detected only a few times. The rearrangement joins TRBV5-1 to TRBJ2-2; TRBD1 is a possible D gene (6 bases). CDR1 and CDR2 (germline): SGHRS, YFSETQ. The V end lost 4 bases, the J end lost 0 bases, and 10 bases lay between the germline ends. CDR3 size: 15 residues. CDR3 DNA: TGCGCCAGCAGCAGGACAGCTTCGAACACCGGGGAGCTGTTTTTT. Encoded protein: CASSRTASNTGELFF.

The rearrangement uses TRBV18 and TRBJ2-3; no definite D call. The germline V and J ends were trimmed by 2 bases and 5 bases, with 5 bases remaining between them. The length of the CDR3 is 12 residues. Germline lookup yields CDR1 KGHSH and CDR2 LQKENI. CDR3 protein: CASSPGQDTQYF. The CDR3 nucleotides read TGTGCCAGCTCACCAGGGCAAGATACGCAGTATTTT.

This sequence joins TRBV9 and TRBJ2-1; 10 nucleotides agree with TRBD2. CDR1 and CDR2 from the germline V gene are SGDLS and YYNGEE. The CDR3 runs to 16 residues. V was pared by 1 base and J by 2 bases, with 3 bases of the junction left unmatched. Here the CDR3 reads CASSVRLAGAYNEQFF. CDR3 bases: TGTGCCAGCAGCGTACGCCTAGCGGGAGCCTACAATGAGCAGTTCTTC. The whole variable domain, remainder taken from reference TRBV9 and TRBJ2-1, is DSGVTQTPKHLITATGQRVTLRCSPRSGDLSVYWYQQSLDQGLQFLIQYYNGEERAKGNILERFSAQQFPDLHSELNLSSLELGDSALYFCASSVRLAGAYNEQFFGPGTRLTVL.

This chain's CDR3 is CASSGGPGGSYGYTF. CDR3 coding DNA: TGTGCCAGTAGTGGGGGTCCAGGGGGCTCCTATGGCTACACCTTC. The gene calls are TRBV19 and TRBJ1-2; 8 nucleotides align to TRBD1. Germline V gives CDR1 LNHDA, CDR2 SQIVND (reference sequence). The junction had 9 bases not matched to a gene; V was cut back by 5 bases and J by 4 bases. The CDR3 covers 15 residues.

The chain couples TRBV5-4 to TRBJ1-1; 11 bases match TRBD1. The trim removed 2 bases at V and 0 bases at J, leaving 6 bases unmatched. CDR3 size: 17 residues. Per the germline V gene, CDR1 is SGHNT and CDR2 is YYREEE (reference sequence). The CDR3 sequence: CASSLGQGARMNTEAFF. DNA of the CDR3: TGTGCCAGCAGCTTAGGACAGGGGGCCAGGATGAACACTGAAGCTTTCTTT. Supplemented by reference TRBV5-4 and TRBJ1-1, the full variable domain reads ETGVTQSPTHLIKTRGQQVTLRCSSQSGHNTVSWYQQALGQGPQFIFQYYREEENGRGNFPPRFSGLQFPNYSSELNVNALELDDSALYLCASSLGQGARMNTEAFFGQGTRLTVV.

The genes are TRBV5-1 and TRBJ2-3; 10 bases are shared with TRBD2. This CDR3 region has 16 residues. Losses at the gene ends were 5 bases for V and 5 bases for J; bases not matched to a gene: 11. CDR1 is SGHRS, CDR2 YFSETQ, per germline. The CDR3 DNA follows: TGCGCCAGCAGGGGCACTAGCGGGACCCTGAGAGATACGCAGTATTTT. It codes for CASRGTSGTLRDTQYF.

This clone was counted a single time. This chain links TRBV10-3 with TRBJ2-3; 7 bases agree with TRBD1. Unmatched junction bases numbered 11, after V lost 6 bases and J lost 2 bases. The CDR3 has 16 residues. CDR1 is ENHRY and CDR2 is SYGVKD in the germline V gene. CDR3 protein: CAISVTGRENTDTQYF. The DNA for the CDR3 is TGTGCCATCAGCGTGACAGGGCGAGAGAACACAGATACGCAGTATTTT.